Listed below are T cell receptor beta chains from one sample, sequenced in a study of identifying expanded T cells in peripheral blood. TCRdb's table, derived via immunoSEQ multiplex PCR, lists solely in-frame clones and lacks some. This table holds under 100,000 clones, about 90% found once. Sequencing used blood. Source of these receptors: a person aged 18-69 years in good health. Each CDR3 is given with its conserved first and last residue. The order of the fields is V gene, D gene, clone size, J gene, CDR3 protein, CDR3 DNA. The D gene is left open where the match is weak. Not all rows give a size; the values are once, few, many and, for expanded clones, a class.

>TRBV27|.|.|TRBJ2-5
CASSSLRQIQYF
TGTGCCAGCAGTTCCTTACGACAAATCCAGTACTTC
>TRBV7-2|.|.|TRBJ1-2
CASSLRRQDYGYTF
TGTGCCAGCAGCCTTAGAAGGCAGGACTATGGCTACACCTTC
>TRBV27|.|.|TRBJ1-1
CASSLSVNTEAFF
TGTGCCAGCAGTTTGTCAGTGAACACTGAAGCTTTCTTT
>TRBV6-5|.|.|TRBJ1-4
CASSPRGGVLELFF
TGTGCCAGCAGTCCCCGGGGGGGGGTTCTGGAACTGTTTTTT
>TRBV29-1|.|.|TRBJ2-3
CSVLTVNTDTQYF
TGCAGCGTTCTTACGGTCAACACAGATACGCAGTATTTT
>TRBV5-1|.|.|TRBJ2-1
CASSVGTGTYNEQFF
TGCGCCAGCAGCGTAGGGACGGGCACCTACAATGAGCAGTTCTTC
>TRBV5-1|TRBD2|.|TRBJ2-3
CASTMREWTDTQYF
TGCGCCAGCACTATGCGGGAGTGGACAGATACGCAGTATTTT
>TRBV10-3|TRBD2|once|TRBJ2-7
CAIRAGILAGGPGLPYEQYF
TGTGCCATCAGGGCCGGGATACTAGCGGGAGGGCCTGGACTCCCCTACGAGCAGTACTTC
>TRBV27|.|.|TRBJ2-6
CASSLDGSGANVLTF
TGTGCCAGCAGTTTGGACGGTTCGGGGGCCAACGTCCTGACTTTC
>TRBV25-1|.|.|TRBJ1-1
CASSEREGTEAFF
TGTGCCAGCAGTGAAAGGGAGGGGACTGAAGCTTTCTTT